This T cell receptor (beta chain) is from a study of blood T cell repertoires in COVID-19. Study information: Specimens from acute and convalescent COVID-19 originated in the United States, Italy and Spain. From T cells, B-cell-depleted T cells, or PBMCs came the material, which was cDNA or gDNA.

Original processing notes: By means of reference gene primer amplification, nucleated cell counts were estimated. Using immunoSEQ multiplex PCR, the repertoire was profiled, and TCRdb retains in-frame clones only, with some absent. D and trimming were read from the DNA, whereas the V and J calls and clone size are those reported in that table. The table includes roughly 280,000 clones, almost 90% detected once. The CDR3 is 12 residues long. Germline V gene data show CDR1 as MGHRA and CDR2 as YSYEKL. Patients from Seattle were sampled longitudinally, starting during active infection. The count of this clone is one.

J is TRBJ2-7 and V is TRBV4-1; 7 bases map to TRBD2. The TCR originated in a woman in her 30s with COVID-19, enrolled during active disease. Sequencing was performed on peripheral blood. In DNA form, the CDR3 reads TGCGGCAGGGAGGGATGGGACTACGAGCAGTACTTC. Amino acids: CGREGWDYEQYF.